What follows is one T cell receptor (beta chain) and its context. Its antigen is not known. The data were obtained in a study of PD-1 blockade in classical Hodgkin lymphoma. Study overall: On a schedule of every 2 weeks, patients received nivolumab 3 mg/kg intravenously. Study-wide findings and caveats: Excluded were patients who started nivolumab under 1 year after ASCT, a group that had lower diversity. Before treatment, complete responders showed about the same diversity as newly diagnosed patients. CD4+ TCR diversity, unlike CD8+, climbed significantly by C4D1.

Stated time point: cycle 4 day 1 (C4D1), after less than seven weeks of nivolumab. Brentuximab vedotin exposure varied, and every patient relapsed after autologous stem cell transplantation. Out of thawed PBMCs, magnetic negative selection purified CD4+ T cells. The data were produced by immunoSEQ multiplex PCR, yet TCRdb's version contains in-frame clones alone and is incomplete. The sample contains 9,000 to 13,000 clones, roughly 74% of which appear only once. This sample comprised CD4+ T cells from blood, obtained before the fourth cycle of nivolumab. The clonotype comes from a human donor with classical Hodgkin lymphoma.

The CDR3 protein is CASSQIQARLGSSYEQYF. As DNA, the CDR3 is TGCGCCAGCAGCCAAATCCAAGCCCGACTGGGTAGCTCCTACGAGCAGTACTTC. V gene TRBV4-1 combines with J gene TRBJ2-7; D not certain. The germline V gene has CDR1 MGHRA and CDR2 YSYEKL. The V end was cut by 2 bases, the J end by 0 bases, with 20 bases between. The CDR3 runs 18 residues.